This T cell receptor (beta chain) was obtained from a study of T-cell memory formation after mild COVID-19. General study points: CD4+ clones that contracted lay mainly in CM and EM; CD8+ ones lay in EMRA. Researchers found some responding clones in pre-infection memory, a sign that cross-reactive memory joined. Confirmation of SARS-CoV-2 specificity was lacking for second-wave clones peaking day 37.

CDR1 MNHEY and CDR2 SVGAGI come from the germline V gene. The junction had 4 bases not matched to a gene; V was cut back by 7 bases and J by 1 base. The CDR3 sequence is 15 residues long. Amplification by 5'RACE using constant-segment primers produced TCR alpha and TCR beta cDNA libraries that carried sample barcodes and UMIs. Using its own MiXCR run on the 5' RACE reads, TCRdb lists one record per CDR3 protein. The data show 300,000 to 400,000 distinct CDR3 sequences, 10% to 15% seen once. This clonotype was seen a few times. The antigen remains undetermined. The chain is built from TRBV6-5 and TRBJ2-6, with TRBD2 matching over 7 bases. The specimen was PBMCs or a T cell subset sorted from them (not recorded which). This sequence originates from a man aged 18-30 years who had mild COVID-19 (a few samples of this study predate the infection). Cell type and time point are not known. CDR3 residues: CASTDGGSGANVLTF. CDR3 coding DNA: TGTGCCAGCACCGACGGGGGGTCTGGGGCCAACGTCCTGACTTTC.